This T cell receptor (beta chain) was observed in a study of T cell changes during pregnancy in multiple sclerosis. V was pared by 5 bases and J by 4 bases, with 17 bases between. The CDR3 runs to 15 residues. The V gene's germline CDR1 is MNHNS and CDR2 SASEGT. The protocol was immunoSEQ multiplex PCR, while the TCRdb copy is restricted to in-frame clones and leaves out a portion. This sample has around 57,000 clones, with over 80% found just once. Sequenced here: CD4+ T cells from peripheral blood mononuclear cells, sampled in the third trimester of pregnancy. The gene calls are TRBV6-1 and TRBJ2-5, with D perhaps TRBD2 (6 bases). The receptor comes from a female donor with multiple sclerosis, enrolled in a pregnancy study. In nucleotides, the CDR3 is TGTGCCAGCAGTCTGGACCTCTTGGGAGGAGAGACCCAGTACTTC. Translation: CASSLDLLGGETQYF.